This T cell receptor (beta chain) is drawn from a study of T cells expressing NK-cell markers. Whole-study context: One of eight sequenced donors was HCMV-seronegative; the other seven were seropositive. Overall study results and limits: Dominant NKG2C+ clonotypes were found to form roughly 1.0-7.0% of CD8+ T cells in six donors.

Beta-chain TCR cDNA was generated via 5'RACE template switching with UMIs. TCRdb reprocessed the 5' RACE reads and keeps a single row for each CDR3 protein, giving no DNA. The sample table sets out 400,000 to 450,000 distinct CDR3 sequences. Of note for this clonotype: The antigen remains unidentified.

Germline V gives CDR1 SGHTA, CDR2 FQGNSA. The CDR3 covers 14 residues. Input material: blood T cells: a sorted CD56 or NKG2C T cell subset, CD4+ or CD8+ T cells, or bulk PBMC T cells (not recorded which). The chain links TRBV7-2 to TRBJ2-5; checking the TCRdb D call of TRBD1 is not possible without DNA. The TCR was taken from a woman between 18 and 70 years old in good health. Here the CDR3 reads CASSSLGGQETQYF.